This T cell receptor (beta chain) was retrieved from a study of cytomegalovirus exposure and HLA in healthy donors. Findings and limits, study-wide: In an earlier analysis, most TCR beta V segments were productive about 87% or about 30% of the time.

Points on this clone: Its antigen remains unknown.

Germline trimming cut 4 bases from V and 2 bases from J; bases unmatched to any gene: 4. This CDR3 spans 15 amino acids. Per germline, CDR1 MNHNS and CDR2 SASEGT. Researchers ran the PCR with 60 Vbeta and 13 Jbeta primers. TCRdb keeps only in-frame clones here, not all; method: immunoSEQ multiplex PCR. There are 95,000 to 150,000 clones in the sample; approximately 79% occur only once, and approximately 3.5% lies in the top ten. The chain has TRBV6-1 and TRBJ1-3; 8 bases are shared with TRBD1. The sequencing sample was made of PBMCs. The TCR sequence derives from a young man in good health and CMV-seronegative. The CDR3 DNA reads TGTGCCAGCAGTGTGACAGGGGAGCCTGGAAACACCATATATTTT. Its protein is CASSVTGEPGNTIYF.